This TCR beta chain is from a study of post-analysis software for immune sequencing data. Overall study: As for disease course, relapsing-remitting, secondary progressive and progressive-relapsing multiple sclerosis were all included. Overall study results and limits: The study found TRBV5-6, TRBV5-1 and TRBV20-1 among about five TRBV segments more frequent in patients than controls.

With respect to this clonotype: What it binds is not known.

Included in the TCR beta cDNA libraries were unique molecular identifiers. One entry per CDR3 protein results from TCRdb running MiXCR on the PCR reads. The repertoire consists of roughly 670,000 distinct CDR3 sequences, with approximately 60% occurring once and the leading ten covering roughly 12%. CDR3 length equals 16 residues. The V gene end was trimmed by 6 bases and the J gene end by 3 bases; junction bases not matched to a gene: 13. The V call is TRBV12-3 or TRBV12-4, the J call TRBJ2-7; 8 nucleotides agree with TRBD1. The sequenced sample was blood. The receptor was isolated from a girl aged 2 to 9 with multiple sclerosis. The CDR3, as DNA: TGTGCCAGCAGCCCAATTTGGACAGGGAAGTACTACGAGCAGTACTTC. Amino acids: CASSPIWTGKYYEQYF.